This TCR beta chain appears in the sequencing data of a study of shared clonotypes between healthy human individuals. Deep was the level at which the assay was run. Several immunoSEQ 96-well plates shared each subset's DNA, each plate a replicate. Assay: immunoSEQ multiplex PCR; the TCRdb copy retains only in-frame clones and omits some. Among a few million clones, roughly 90% were seen once, and the ten largest hold around 0.35%. CD4+ cell separation produced CD45RA+ naive and CD45RA-negative memory subsets. With V trimmed by 6 bases and J by 4 bases, 8 bases remained unmatched. Germline V gives CDR1 MNHEY, CDR2 SVGAGI. The CDR3 sequence is 15 residues long.

J is TRBJ2-3 and V is TRBV6-5; 9 nucleotides align to TRBD2. Sequencing was carried out using naive CD4+ T cells from PBMCs. Indicated subset: CD45RA+ positively selected. The source of this sequence is a man between 18 and 35 years old in good health. Some clones in this sample may be carry-over from other donors' samples. CDR3 DNA: TGTGCCAGCAGCCAAAGGGGACTAGCCGCAGATACGCAGTATTTT. It specifies CASSQRGLAADTQYF.